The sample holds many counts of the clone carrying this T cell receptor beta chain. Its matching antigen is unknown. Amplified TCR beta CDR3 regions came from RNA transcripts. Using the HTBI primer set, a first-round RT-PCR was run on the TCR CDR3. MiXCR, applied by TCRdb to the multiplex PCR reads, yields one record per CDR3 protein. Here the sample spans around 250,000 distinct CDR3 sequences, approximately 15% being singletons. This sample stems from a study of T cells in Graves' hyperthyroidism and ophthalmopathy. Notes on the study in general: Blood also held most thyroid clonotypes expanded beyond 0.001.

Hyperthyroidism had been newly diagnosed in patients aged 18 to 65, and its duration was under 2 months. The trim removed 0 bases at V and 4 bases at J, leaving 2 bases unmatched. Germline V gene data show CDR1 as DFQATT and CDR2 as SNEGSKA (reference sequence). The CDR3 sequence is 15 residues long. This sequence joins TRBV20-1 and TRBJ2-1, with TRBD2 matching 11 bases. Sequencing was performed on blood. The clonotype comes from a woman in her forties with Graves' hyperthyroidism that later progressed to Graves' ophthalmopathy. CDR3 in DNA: TGCAGTGCTAGAGATGGACTAGCGGGTTACAATGAGCAGTTCTTC. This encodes CSARDGLAGYNEQFF.